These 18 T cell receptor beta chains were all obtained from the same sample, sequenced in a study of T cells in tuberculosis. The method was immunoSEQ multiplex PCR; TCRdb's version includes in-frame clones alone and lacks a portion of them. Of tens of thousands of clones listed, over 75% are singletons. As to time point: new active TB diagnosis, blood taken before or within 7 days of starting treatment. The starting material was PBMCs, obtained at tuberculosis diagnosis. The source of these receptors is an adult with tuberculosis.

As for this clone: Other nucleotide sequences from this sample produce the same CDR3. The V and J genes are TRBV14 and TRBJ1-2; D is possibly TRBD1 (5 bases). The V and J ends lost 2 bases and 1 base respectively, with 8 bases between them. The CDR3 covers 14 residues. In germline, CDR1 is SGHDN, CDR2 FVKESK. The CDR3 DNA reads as TGTGCCAGCAGCCAATTACAGGATAACTATGGCTACACCTTC. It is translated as CASSQLQDNYGYTF.

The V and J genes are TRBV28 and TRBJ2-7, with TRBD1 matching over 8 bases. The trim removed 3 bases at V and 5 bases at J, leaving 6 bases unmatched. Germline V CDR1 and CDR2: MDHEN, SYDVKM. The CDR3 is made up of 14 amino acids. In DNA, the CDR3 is TGTGCCAGCAGTTTTTGGACAGGGTTACACGAGCAGTACTTC. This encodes CASSFWTGLHEQYF. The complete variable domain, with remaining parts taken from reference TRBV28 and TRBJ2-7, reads DVKVTQSSRYLVKRTGEKVFLECVQDMDHENMFWYRQDPGLGLRLIYFSYDVKMKEKGDIPEGYSVSREKKERFSLILESASTNQTSMYLCASSFWTGLHEQYFGPGTRLTVT.

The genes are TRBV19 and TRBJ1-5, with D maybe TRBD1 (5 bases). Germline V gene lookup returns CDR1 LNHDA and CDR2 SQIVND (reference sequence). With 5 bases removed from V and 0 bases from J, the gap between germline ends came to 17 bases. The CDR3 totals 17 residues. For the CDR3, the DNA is TGTGCCAGTAGTGACCCGCGGGCGGGGGATAGCAATCAGCCCCAGCATTTT. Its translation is CASSDPRAGDSNQPQHF.

In DNA, the CDR3 is TGCGCCAGCAGCATGGGACAGTCGCAAGAGACCCAGTACTTC. It codes for CASSMGQSQETQYF. This chain links TRBV5-1 with TRBJ2-5; 7 bases fit TRBD1. Trimming removed 4 bases from V and 2 bases from J; junction bases left unmatched: 5. Germline CDR1 and CDR2: SGHRS and YFSETQ. This CDR3 has 14 residues.

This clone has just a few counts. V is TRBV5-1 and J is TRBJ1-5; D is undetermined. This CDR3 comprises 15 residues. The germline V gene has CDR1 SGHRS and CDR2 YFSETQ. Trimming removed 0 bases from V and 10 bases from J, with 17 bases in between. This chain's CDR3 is CASSLALQHISPQHF. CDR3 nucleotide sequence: TGCGCCAGCAGCTTGGCCCTACAGCACATTTCCCCCCAGCATTTT. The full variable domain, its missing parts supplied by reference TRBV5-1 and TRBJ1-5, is KAGVTQTPRYLIKTRGQQVTLSCSPISGHRSVSWYQQTPGQGLQFLFEYFSETQRNKGNFPGRFSGRQFSNSRSEMNVSTLELGDSALYLCASSLALQHISPQHFGDGTRLSIL.

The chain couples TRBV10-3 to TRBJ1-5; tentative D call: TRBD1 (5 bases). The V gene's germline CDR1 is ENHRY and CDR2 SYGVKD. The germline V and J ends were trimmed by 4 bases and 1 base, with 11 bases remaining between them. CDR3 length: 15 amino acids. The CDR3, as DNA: TGTGCCATCAGTGCGGGAGGGGAAAGCAATCAGCCCCAGCATTTT. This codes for CAISAGGESNQPQHF.

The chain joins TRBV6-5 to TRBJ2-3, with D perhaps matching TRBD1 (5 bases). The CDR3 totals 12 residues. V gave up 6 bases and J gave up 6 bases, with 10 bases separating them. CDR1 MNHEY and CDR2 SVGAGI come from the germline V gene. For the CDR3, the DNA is TGTGCCAGCAGGGGCAGGGCCGATACGCAGTATTTT. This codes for CASRGRADTQYF.

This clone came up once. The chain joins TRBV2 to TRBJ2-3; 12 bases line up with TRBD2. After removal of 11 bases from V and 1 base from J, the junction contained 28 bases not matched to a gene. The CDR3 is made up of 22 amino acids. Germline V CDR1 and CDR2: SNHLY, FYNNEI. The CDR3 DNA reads TGTGCCTGCATGCCGGGACAGGGTTCCCTAGCGGGAGGGCCGTATCGCACAGATACGCAGTATTTT. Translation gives CACMPGQGSLAGGPYRTDTQYF.

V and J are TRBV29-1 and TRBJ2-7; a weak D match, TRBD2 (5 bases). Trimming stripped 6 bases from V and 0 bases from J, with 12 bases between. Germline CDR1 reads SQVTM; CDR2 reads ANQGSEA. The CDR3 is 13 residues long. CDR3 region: CSVLALSSYEQYF. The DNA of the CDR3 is TGCAGCGTGCTAGCTCTAAGCTCCTACGAGCAGTACTTC.

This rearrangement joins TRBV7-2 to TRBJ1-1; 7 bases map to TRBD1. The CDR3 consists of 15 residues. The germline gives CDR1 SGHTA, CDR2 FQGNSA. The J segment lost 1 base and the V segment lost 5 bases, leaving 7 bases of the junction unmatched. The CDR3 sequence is CASSTGTAGNTEAFF. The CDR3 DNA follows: TGTGCCAGCAGCACCGGGACAGCGGGGAACACTGAAGCTTTCTTT.

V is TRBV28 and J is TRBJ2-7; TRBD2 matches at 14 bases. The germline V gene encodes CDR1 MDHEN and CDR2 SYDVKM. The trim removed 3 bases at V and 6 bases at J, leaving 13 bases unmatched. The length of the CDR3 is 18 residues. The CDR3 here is CASSFSRRLAGGRGEQYF. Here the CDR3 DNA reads TGTGCCAGCAGTTTTTCCCGACGACTAGCGGGAGGGCGAGGCGAGCAGTACTTC.

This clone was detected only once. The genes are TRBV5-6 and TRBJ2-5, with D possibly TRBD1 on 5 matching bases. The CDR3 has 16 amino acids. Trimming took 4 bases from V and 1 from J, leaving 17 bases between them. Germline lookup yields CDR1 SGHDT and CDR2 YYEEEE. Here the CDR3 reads CASSLDAYRTQETQYF. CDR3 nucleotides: TGTGCCAGCAGCCTAGATGCCTACAGGACCCAAGAGACCCAGTACTTC.

In DNA form, the CDR3 reads TGTGCCAGCACCCCAGCGGGAGGCTCGGGCGAGCAGTACTTC. As protein: CASTPAGGSGEQYF. The chain carries TRBV5-4 and TRBJ2-7; 9 bases match TRBD2. With V trimmed by 6 bases and J by 6 bases, 10 bases remained unmatched. The CDR3 extends over 14 amino acids. Germline CDR1 and CDR2: SGHNT and YYREEE (reference sequence). Using reference TRBV5-4 and TRBJ2-7 for the parts outside the CDR3, the full variable domain is ETGVTQSPTHLIKTRGQQVTLRCSSQSGHNTVSWYQQALGQGPQFIFQYYREEENGRGNFPPRFSGLQFPNYSSELNVNALELDDSALYLCASTPAGGSGEQYFGPGTRLTVT.

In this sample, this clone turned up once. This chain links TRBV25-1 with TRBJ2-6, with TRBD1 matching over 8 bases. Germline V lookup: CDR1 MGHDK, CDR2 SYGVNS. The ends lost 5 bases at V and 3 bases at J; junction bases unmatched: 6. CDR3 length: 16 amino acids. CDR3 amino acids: CASSPQGAGGANVLTF. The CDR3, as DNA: TGTGCCAGCAGTCCGCAGGGGGCGGGTGGGGCCAACGTCCTGACTTTC.

In nucleotides, the CDR3 is TGTGCCAGCAGCTTGGCGGACTATGGCTACACCTTC. It codes for CASSLADYGYTF. V gene TRBV7-2 combines with J gene TRBJ1-2; no clear D gene. Looked up from germline, CDR1 is SGHTA and CDR2 is FQGNSA. The V gene lost 3 bases and the J gene lost 3 bases, with 5 bases spanning the gap. The CDR3 length is 12 residues.

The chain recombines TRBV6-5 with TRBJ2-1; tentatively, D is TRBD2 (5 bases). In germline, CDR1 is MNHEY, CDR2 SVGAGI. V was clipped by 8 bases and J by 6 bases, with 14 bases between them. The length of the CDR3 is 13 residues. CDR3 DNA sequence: TGTGCCAGCTCAGTCGGCGGGTTCAATGAGCAGTTCTTC. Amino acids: CASSVGGFNEQFF.

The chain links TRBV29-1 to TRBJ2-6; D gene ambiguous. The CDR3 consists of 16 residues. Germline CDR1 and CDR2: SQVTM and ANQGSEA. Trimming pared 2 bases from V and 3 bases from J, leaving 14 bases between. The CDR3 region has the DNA TGCAGCGTTGAACTCACACCCTTCAATGGGGCCAACGTCCTGACTTTC. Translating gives CSVELTPFNGANVLTF.

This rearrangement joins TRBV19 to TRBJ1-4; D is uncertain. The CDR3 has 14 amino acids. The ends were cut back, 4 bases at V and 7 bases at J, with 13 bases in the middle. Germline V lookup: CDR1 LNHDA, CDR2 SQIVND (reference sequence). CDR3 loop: CASSTRGGSEKLFF. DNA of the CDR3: TGTGCCAGTAGTACTCGGGGAGGGAGTGAAAAACTGTTTTTT.